These T cell receptor beta chains were read from a single sample in a study of shared clonotypes between healthy human individuals. Measured with immunoSEQ multiplex PCR; TCRdb has only the in-frame clones, and not every one. Of about 450,000 clones in the sample, about 85% were seen once. The sample consisted of PBMCs. These TCRs come from a woman aged 40-49 years in good health. Some clones in this sample may be carry-over from other donors' samples. Each CDR3 is given with its conserved first and last residue. The D gene is left open where the match is weak. Clone size appears in some rows only: once, few, many, or a class for an expanded clone.

TRBD1	TRBV2	-	TRBJ2-3	TGTGCCAGCTCCGGGCTAACCGGGACAGGGGGCGGAGATACGCAGTATTTT	CASSGLTGTGGGDTQYF
-	TRBV4-3	-	TRBJ2-7	TGCGCCAGCAGCCAAGGTGGGGACTACGAGCAGTACTTC	CASSQGGDYEQYF
-	TRBV30	-	TRBJ1-2	TGTGCCTGGAGTGAGGGTGGTTATGGCTACACCTTC	CAWSEGGYGYTF
-	TRBV6-1	-	TRBJ2-2	TGTGCCAACAGTGTCGGGGCGCCCGGGGAGCTGTTTTTT	CANSVGAPGELFF
-	TRBV6-1	many	TRBJ1-5	TGTGCCAGCAGTCGCTCGGACAGTTACAATCAGCCCCAGCATTTT	CASSRSDSYNQPQHF
-	TRBV10-1	-	TRBJ2-1	TGCGCCAGCAGCCTTTTAACCAGTAATGAGCAGTTCTTC	CASSLLTSNEQFF
TRBD2	TRBV7-6	once	TRBJ2-7	TGTGCCAGCAGCACCACTAGCGGGAGGACCGGGGAGCAGTACTTC	CASSTTSGRTGEQYF
-	TRBV7-3	-	TRBJ2-1	TGTGCCAGCAGCCGACCCGGAAATGAGCAGTTCTTC	CASSRPGNEQFF
TRBD1	TRBV28	few	TRBJ1-3	TGTGCCAGCAGGGACAGGGGCTCTGGAAACACCATATATTTT	CASRDRGSGNTIYF
TRBD1	TRBV7-7	many	TRBJ1-1	TGTGCTAGCAGTCTAGACAGGGGCACTGAAGCTTTCTTT	CASSLDRGTEAFF
TRBD2	TRBV7-2	-	TRBJ2-7	TGTGCCAGCAGCCTAAAAGGGACTAGCGGGTGGTACGAGCAGTACTTC	CASSLKGTSGWYEQYF
-	TRBV21-1	-	TRBJ2-2	TGTGCCAGCAGCGGAGCTAGCGGGGTTAACACCGGGGAGCTGTTTTTT	CASSGASGVNTGELFF
TRBD2	TRBV10-2	-	TRBJ2-7	TGCGCCAGCAGTGCCCAAAGGCGGGAGGGCTCCTACGAGCAGTACTTC	CASSAQRREGSYEQYF
TRBD2	TRBV28	-	TRBJ2-1	TGTGCCAGCAGTTTGGTCAGCGGGAGGGCCCGGGATGAGCAGTTCTTC	CASSLVSGRARDEQFF
-	TRBV9	-	TRBJ2-3	TGTGCCAGCAGTCCAGACCCCGGTACAGGTGAATATGATACGCAGTATTTT	CASSPDPGTGEYDTQYF
-	TRBV5-1	-	TRBJ1-5	TGCGCCAGCAGCCCGGATGGGGAAGGGGCAAATCAGCCCCAGCATTTT	CASSPDGEGANQPQHF
-	TRBV4-2	-	TRBJ2-7	TGTGCCAGCAGCCAAGATCTTGGGCTTTATAGGGGGTTTTACGAGCAGTACTTC	CASSQDLGLYRGFYEQYF
-	TRBV18	-	TRBJ2-5	TGTGCCAGCTCACCAATCAGGGTAGGCGAAGAGACCCAGTACTTC	CASSPIRVGEETQYF
TRBD1	TRBV7-3	few	TRBJ2-3	TGTGCCAGCAGCTTAACGAGGGGGCCCACAGATACGCAGTATTTT	CASSLTRGPTDTQYF
TRBD2	TRBV7-3	few	TRBJ2-1	TGTGCCAGCAGCTCGGGGACTAGGTTGGATGAGCAGTTCTTC	CASSSGTRLDEQFF
-	TRBV4-1	-	TRBJ2-3	TGCGCCAGCAGCCAAGAATCCAGTCCCAGCACAGATACGCAGTATTTT	CASSQESSPSTDTQYF
TRBD2	TRBV19	-	TRBJ2-1	TGTGCCAGTAGTATCCAGGGACTAGCGGGAGGGCCAGGTGAGCAGTTCTTC	CASSIQGLAGGPGEQFF
TRBD1	TRBV2	-	TRBJ1-1	TGTGCCAGCAGTGACAGGGGGGAATGGAACACTGAAGCTTTCTTT	CASSDRGEWNTEAFF
TRBD2	TRBV28	many	TRBJ2-1	TGTGCCAGCAGTTTGACGGGTAGCGGGAGGGTCGGTTACAATGAGCAGTTCTTC	CASSLTGSGRVGYNEQFF
-	TRBV19	-	TRBJ1-5	TGTGCCAGTATTGATCAGCCCCAGCATTTT	CASIDQPQHF
TRBD2	TRBV6-5	many	TRBJ2-3	TGTGCCAGCAGTTACTCCGCGGGAGGAGGAGGAGATACGCAGTATTTT	CASSYSAGGGGDTQYF
-	TRBV7-2	-	TRBJ1-2	TGTGCCAGCAGCTTTAACAGCAACTATGGCTACACCTTC	CASSFNSNYGYTF
TRBD1	TRBV4-1	once	TRBJ2-3	TGCGCCAGCCGACCCCCCCAGGGGGCTCATACGCAGTATTTT	CASRPPQGAHTQYF
TRBD2	TRBV11-3	-	TRBJ2-3	TGTGCCAGCAGCTCCAGCGGGGGAACAGATACGCAGTATTTT	CASSSSGGTDTQYF
-	TRBV10-2	-	TRBJ1-4	TGCGCCAGCACCACCCAGGGCTGGTACAGGTCTAATGAAAAACTGTTTTTT	CASTTQGWYRSNEKLFF
TRBD2	TRBV5-1	-	TRBJ2-5	TGCGCCAGCAGCCCGGGACGGGGGGGAGAGACCCAGTACTTC	CASSPGRGGETQYF
-	TRBV29-1	few	TRBJ1-4	TGCAGCGTCGGGGGAGGGTTGGGTGAAAAACTGTTTTTT	CSVGGGLGEKLFF
TRBD1	TRBV7-6	-	TRBJ2-1	TGTGCCAGCAGCTTGCTGACAGGGGGGATTACCGACAATGAGCAGTTCTTC	CASSLLTGGITDNEQFF
TRBD1	TRBV10-3	-	TRBJ2-7	TGTGCCACCCTAAAAATGGGACAGGTCTCCTACGAGCAGTACTTC	CATLKMGQVSYEQYF
TRBD1	TRBV6-1	-	TRBJ1-3	TGTGCCAGCAGTGGCCGGGACAGGCTCATGGGGGGAAACACCATATATTTT	CASSGRDRLMGGNTIYF
TRBD1	TRBV4-2	-	TRBJ1-5	TGTGCCAGCAGCCAACCAGGGACAGCCTGGCCCCAGCATTTT	CASSQPGTAWPQHF
TRBD2	TRBV5-1	-	TRBJ2-7	TGCGCCAGCAGCTTGACTAGCGGGAGGGCCGAGCAGTACTTC	CASSLTSGRAEQYF
TRBD2	TRBV27	-	TRBJ2-7	TGTGCCAGCAGCCCATCAGGGGGACTAGCGGGAGGGGAGTACTTC	CASSPSGGLAGGEYF
-	TRBV11-2	-	TRBJ2-6	TGTGCCAGCAGCTTAGAGGGGAGCTCTGGGGCCAACGTCCTGACTTTC	CASSLEGSSGANVLTF
TRBD2	TRBV19	-	TRBJ2-1	TGTGCCAGTAGTATCAAGGCGGGAGGTTTGGGCAATGAGCAGTTCTTC	CASSIKAGGLGNEQFF
-	TRBV25-1	-	TRBJ1-2	TGTGCCAGCAGTGAATGGGGCCGCAACGATGGCTACACCTTC	CASSEWGRNDGYTF
-	TRBV5-4	-	TRBJ2-2	TGTGCCAGCAGGTCAGGGACGGACACCGGGGAGCTGTTTTTT	CASRSGTDTGELFF
-	TRBV5-4	few	TRBJ1-1	TGTGCCAGCAGCTTGGAAGCAGGGAGGAACACTGAAGCTTTCTTT	CASSLEAGRNTEAFF
-	TRBV2	once	TRBJ1-2	TGTGCCAGCAGTGAACAAAGGGGTCGAGGAGCTACCTACACCTTC	CASSEQRGRGATYTF
TRBD1	TRBV5-1	-	TRBJ2-3	TGCGCCAGCAGCATCCGGGACAGGGGGACAGATACGCAGTATTTT	CASSIRDRGTDTQYF
-	TRBV2	-	TRBJ1-2	TGTGCCAGCAGTGTGGGGGGGAACTATGGCTACACCTTC	CASSVGGNYGYTF